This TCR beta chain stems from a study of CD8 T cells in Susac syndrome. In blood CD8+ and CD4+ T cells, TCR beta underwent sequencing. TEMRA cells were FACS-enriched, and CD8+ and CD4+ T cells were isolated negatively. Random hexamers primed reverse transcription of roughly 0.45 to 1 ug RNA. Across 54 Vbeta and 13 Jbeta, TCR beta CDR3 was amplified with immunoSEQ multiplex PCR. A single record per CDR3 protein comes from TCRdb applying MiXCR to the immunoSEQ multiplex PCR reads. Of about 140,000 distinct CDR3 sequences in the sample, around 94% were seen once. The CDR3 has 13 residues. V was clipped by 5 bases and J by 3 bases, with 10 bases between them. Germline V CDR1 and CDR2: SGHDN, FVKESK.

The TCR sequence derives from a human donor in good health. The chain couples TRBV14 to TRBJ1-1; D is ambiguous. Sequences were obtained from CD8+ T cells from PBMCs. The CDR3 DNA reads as TGTGCCAGCAGCATTCACCCGGACACTGAAGCTTTCTTT. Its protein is CASSIHPDTEAFF.